This T cell receptor beta chain was identified during a study of cytomegalovirus exposure and HLA in healthy donors. PCR involved 60 Vbeta and 13 Jbeta primers. Libraries were prepared by immunoSEQ multiplex PCR; TCRdb keeps only in-frame clonotypes and omits some of them. This sample carries 170,000 or so clones, around 77% of them seen once, and the ten largest clones take over 2%. This clone was seen only once. The antigen remains unidentified. Study observations and caveats: HLA alleles showed associations with fewer than 20,000 TCR beta sequences in a later analysis, at a 0.05 false discovery rate.

Germline lookup yields CDR1 SGHRS and CDR2 YFSETQ. The CDR3 is 16 residues long. Trimming took 0 bases from V and 4 from J; bases not matched to a gene: 6. The specimen sequenced was PBMCs. V is TRBV5-1 and J is TRBJ1-3; 8 bases align to TRBD1. The receptor's source is a man in his 60s in good health and CMV-seronegative. The CDR3 DNA is TGCGCCAGCAGCTTGGCCCAGGGGGCAAACGGAAACACCATATATTTT. It encodes CASSLAQGANGNTIYF.